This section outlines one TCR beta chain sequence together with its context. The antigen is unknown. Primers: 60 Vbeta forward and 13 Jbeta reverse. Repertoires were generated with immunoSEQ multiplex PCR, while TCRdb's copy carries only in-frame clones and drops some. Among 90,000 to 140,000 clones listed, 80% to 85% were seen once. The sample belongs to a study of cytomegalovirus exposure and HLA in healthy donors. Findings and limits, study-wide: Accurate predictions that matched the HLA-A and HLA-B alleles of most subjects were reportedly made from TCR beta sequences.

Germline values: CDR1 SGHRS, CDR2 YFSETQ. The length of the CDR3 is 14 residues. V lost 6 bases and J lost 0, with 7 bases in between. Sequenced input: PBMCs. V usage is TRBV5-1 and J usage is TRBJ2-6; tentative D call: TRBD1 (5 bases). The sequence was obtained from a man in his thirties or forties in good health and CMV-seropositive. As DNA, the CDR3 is TGCGCCAGCAAACAGGTCTCTGGGGCCAACGTCCTGACTTTC. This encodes CASKQVSGANVLTF.